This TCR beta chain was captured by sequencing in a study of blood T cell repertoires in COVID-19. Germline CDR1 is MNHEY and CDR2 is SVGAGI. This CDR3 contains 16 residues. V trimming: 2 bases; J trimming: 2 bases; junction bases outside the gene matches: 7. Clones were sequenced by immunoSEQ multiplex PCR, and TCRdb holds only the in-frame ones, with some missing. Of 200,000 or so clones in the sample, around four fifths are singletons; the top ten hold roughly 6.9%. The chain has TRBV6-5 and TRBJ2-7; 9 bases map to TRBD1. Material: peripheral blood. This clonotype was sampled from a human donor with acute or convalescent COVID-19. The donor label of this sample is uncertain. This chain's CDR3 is CASSYAGTGSTYEQYF. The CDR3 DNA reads TGTGCCAGCAGTTACGCCGGGACAGGGAGTACCTACGAGCAGTACTTC.